These 15 T cell receptor beta chains share one sample of origin, sequenced in a study of T-cell reconstitution after alpha-beta-depleted transplantation in children (dated by TCRdb to 2016 to 2017). Receptors were amplified or captured by PCR. The instrument given in TCRdb is Illumina HiSeq 2500. TCR library preparation used molecular barcoding, with unique molecular identifiers applied to normalize quantification of the TCRbeta repertoire. TCRdb took the public reads, trimmed them with fastp at Q25, ran MiXCR for clone calling and kept in-frame beta chains. Every CDR3 protein is listed once, alongside the most common genes and DNA of its rows. Counted in this sample were about 91,000 distinct CDR3 sequences; 7% to 10% of them appeared once. 6.9% of the sample goes to the ten largest clones. Specimen: PBMCs from the stem cell graft donor, collected from the stem cell graft. These receptors were taken from a human donor who donated a stem cell graft to a child with congenital amegakaryocytic thrombocytopenia.

This clonotype has at least ten counts. The J gene is TRBJ1-4, the V gene TRBV6-5, with 8 nucleotides matching TRBD1. The V and J ends lost 4 bases and 7 bases, in that order; junction bases with no gene match: 5. There are 14 residues in the CDR3. Germline V CDR1 and CDR2: MNHEY, SVGAGI. The CDR3 is CASSFGQGSEKLFF. In DNA form, the CDR3 reads TGTGCCAGCAGTTTTGGACAGGGTAGTGAAAAACTGTTTTTT.

The sample holds many counts of this clonotype. The chain combines TRBV7-2 with TRBJ2-3; 8 positions match TRBD2. CDR3 length equals 13 residues. Trimming took 3 bases from V and 5 from J; bases not matched to a gene: 1. Germline V gives CDR1 SGHTA, CDR2 FQGNSA. CDR3 protein: CASSFLAGDTQYF. DNA for the CDR3: TGTGCCAGCAGCTTCCTAGCGGGAGATACGCAGTATTTT.

This clonotype was recorded at least ten times. This chain uses TRBV18 with TRBJ2-1; the D gene could be TRBD1 or TRBD2 (5 bases each). Between the trimmed V and J ends, which lost 8 bases and 4 bases, there was a span of 12 bases. Germline CDR1 KGHSH, CDR2 LQKENI. The CDR3 has 13 amino acids. CDR3 amino acids: CASQTGPYNEQFF. In nucleotides, the CDR3 is TGTGCCAGCCAAACGGGACCATACAATGAGCAGTTCTTC.

Many counts were recorded for this clonotype. V gene TRBV6-6 combines with J gene TRBJ2-7, with no clear D. CDR3 size: 12 residues. Looked up from germline, CDR1 is MNHNY and CDR2 is SVGAGI (reference sequence). Trimming removed 4 bases from V and 4 bases from J, with 8 bases in between. The DNA of the CDR3 is TGTGCCAGCAGTTCAAAAATTTACGAGCAGTACTTC. This codes for CASSSKIYEQYF.

Many counts were recorded for this clonotype. The chain is built from TRBV20-1 and TRBJ2-2, with D unclear. The germline V gene encodes CDR1 DFQATT and CDR2 SNEGSKA (reference sequence). Trimming cost V 6 bases and J 7 bases, with 15 bases left between them. This CDR3 region has 13 residues. The CDR3 protein is CSAPDPPGGELFF. In nucleotides, the CDR3 is TGCAGTGCCCCCGACCCCCCGGGCGGGGAGCTGTTTTTT.

This clonotype has a count of ten or more. The chain links TRBV20-1 to TRBJ1-1, with TRBD1 matching over 8 bases. This CDR3 spans 13 amino acids. Germline CDR1 is DFQATT and CDR2 is SNEGSKA (reference sequence). Trimming cost V 5 bases and J 3 bases; bases outside gene matches: 5. The CDR3: CSASEDRDTEAFF. Here the CDR3 DNA reads TGCAGTGCTTCAGAGGACAGGGACACTGAAGCTTTCTTT.

This clonotype was seen repeatedly, ten times or more. The chain is built from TRBV3-1 and TRBJ1-6; a possible D gene is TRBD1 (6 bases). Trimming stripped 6 bases from V and 7 bases from J, with 19 bases between. Germline V gives CDR1 LGHDT, CDR2 YNNKEL (reference sequence). The CDR3 has 16 amino acids. Here the CDR3 DNA reads TGTGCCAGCAGGGGCGGGTCGGACAGCGTGAATTCACCCCTCCACTTT. The encoded protein is CASRGGSDSVNSPLHF.

The chain uses TRBV2 and TRBJ1-4; perhaps TRBD1 as D (5 bases). Germline loops: CDR1 SNHLY, CDR2 FYNNEI. This CDR3 spans 12 amino acids. V lost 4 bases to trimming and J lost 14 bases, with 14 bases between them. The CDR3 region has the DNA TGTGCCAGCAGTGGAACAGCCCCAGGGCTGTTTTTT. Translating gives CASSGTAPGLFF.

In nucleotides, the CDR3 is TGTGCCAGCAGCTTAGTCGAGCGGGGGGGCCAAGAGACCCAGTACTTC. Amino acids: CASSLVERGGQETQYF. The rearrangement joins TRBV7-8 to TRBJ2-5; 10 bases align to TRBD2. CDR1 SGHVS and CDR2 FQNEAQ come from the germline V gene. The length of the CDR3 is 16 residues. The V and J ends lost 1 base and 1 base, in that order; junction bases with no gene match: 3.

This clonotype was picked up many times. This chain uses TRBV12-3 or TRBV12-4 with TRBJ1-6, with 7 bases lining up with TRBD1. The trim removed 5 bases at V and 7 bases at J, leaving 14 bases unmatched. This CDR3 is built from 17 residues. The CDR3 DNA follows: TGTGCCAGCAGTCCGTCCGTCGACAGGGCTGGCAATTCACCCCTCCACTTT. It encodes CASSPSVDRAGNSPLHF.

Many counts were recorded for this clonotype. The chain joins TRBV6-9 to TRBJ1-3; D gene unclear. The CDR3 has 15 residues. V was trimmed by 7 bases and J by 0 bases, leaving 13 bases between them. Germline V gene sequence: CDR1 MNHGY, CDR2 SVAAGI. CDR3 amino acids: CASTRERVSGNTIYF. CDR3 DNA sequence: TGTGCCAGCACCCGGGAAAGGGTCTCTGGAAACACCATATATTTT.

Ten or more counts support this clonotype. V and J are TRBV7-9 and TRBJ1-3; D remains ambiguous. There are 15 residues in the CDR3. The ends were cut back, 1 base at V and 2 bases at J, with 9 bases in the middle. Germline V CDR1 and CDR2: SEHNR, FQNEAQ (reference sequence). CDR3 nucleotide sequence: TGTGCCAGCAGCTTAGTGGCAGCGCCTGGAAACACCATATATTTT. Its translation: CASSLVAAPGNTIYF.

This clonotype showed up many times. This chain uses TRBV10-3 with TRBJ2-3; 8 nucleotides agree with TRBD1. The junction had 7 bases not matched to a gene; V was cut back by 11 bases and J by 0 bases. The CDR3 length is 14 residues. The V gene's germline CDR1 is ENHRY and CDR2 SYGVKD. The CDR3 reads CAVSTGDSTDTQYF. CDR3 sequence (DNA): TGTGCCGTTTCGACAGGGGATAGCACAGATACGCAGTATTTT.

In its sample, this clonotype was seen many times. The chain couples TRBV5-1 to TRBJ1-2, with D maybe TRBD1 (5 bases). The CDR3 extends over 13 amino acids. V was shortened by 2 bases and J by 3 bases, with 8 bases between the two germline ends. Germline CDR1 SGHRS, CDR2 YFSETQ. In nucleotides, the CDR3 is TGCGCCAGCAGCTTTCAAGGGGACTATGGCTACACCTTC. Residues: CASSFQGDYGYTF.

This clonotype has ten or more counts. The chain is built from TRBV4-1 and TRBJ2-5; 13 nucleotides match TRBD2. CDR1 is MGHRA, CDR2 YSYEKL, per germline. The CDR3 length is 18 residues. V shed 2 bases, J shed 2 bases, and the junction held 8 bases outside the gene matches. The DNA of the CDR3 is TGCGCCAGCAGCCAACGTGGACTAGCGGGGGAGCCTCAAGAGACCCAGTACTTC. Its protein is CASSQRGLAGEPQETQYF.